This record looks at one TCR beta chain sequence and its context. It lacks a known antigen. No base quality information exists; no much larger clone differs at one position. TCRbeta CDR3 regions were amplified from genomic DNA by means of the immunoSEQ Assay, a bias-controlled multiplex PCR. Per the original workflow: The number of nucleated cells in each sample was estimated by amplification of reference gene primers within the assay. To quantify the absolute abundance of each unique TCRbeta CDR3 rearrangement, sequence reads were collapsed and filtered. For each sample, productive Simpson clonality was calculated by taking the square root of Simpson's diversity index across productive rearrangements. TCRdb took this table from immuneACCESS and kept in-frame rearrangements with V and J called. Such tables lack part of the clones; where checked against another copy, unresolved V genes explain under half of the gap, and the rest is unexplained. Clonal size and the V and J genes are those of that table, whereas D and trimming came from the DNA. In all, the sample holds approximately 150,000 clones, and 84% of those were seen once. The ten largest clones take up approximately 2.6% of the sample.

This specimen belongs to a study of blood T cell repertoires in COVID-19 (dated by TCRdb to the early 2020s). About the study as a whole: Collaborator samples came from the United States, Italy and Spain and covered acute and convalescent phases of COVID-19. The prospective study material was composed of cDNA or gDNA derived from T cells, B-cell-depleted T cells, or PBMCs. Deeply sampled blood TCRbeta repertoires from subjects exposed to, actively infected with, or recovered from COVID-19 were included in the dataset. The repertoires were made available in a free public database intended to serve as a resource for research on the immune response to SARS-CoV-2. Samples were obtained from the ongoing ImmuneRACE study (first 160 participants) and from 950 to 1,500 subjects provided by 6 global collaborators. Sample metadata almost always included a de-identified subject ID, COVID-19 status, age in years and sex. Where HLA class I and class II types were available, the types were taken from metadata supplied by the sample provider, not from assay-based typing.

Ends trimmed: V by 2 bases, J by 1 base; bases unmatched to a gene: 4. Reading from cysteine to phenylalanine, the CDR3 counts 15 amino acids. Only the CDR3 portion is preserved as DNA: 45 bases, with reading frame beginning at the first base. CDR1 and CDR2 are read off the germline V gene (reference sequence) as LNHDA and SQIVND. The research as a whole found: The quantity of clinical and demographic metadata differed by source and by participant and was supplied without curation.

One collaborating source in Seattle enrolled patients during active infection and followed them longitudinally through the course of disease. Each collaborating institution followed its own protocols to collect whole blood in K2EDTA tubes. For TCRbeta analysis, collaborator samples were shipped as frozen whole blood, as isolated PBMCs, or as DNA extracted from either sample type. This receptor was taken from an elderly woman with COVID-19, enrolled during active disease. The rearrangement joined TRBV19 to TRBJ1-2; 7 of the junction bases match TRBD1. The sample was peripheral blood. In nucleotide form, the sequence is TGTGCCAGTAGTATACTCGGGACAGTTAACTATGGCTACACCTTC. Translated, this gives CASSILGTVNYGYTF.